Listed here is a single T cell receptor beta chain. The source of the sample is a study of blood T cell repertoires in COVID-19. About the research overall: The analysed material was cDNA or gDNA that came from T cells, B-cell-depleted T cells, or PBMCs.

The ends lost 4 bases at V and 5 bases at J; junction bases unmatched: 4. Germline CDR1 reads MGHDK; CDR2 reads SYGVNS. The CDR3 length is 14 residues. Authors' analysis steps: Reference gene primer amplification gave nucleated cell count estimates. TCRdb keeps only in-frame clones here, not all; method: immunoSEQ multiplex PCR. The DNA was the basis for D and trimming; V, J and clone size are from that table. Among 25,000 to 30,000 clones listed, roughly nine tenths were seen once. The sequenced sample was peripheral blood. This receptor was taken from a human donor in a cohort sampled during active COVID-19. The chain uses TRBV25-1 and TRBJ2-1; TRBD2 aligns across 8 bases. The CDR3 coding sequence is TGTGCCAGCAGTGCCAGCGGGAGCAACAATGAGCAGTTCTTC. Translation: CASSASGSNNEQFF.